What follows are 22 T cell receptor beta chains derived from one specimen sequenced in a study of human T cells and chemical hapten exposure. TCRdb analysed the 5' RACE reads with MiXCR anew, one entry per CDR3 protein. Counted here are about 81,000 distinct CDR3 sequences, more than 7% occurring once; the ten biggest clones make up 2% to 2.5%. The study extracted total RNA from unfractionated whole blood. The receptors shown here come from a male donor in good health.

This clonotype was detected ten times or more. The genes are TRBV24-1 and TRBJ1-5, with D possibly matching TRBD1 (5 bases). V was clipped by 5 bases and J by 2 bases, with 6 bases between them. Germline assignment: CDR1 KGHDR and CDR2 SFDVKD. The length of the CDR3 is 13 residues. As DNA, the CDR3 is TGTGCCACCAGTGGGGGCGGCAATCAGCCCCAGCATTTT. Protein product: CATSGGGNQPQHF.

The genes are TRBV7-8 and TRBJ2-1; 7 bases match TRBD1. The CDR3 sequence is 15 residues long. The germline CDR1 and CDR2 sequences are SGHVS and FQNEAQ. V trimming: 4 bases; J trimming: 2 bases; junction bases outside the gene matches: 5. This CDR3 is CASSSGQEPYNEQFF. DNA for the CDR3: TGTGCCAGCAGCTCTGGACAGGAACCCTACAATGAGCAGTTCTTC.

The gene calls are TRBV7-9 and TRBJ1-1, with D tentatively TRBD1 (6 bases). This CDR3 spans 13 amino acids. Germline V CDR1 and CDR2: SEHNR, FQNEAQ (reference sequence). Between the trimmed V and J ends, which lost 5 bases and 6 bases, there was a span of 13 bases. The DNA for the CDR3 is TGTGCCAGCAGCGCAACAGGGTTACCTGAAGCTTTCTTT. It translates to CASSATGLPEAFF.

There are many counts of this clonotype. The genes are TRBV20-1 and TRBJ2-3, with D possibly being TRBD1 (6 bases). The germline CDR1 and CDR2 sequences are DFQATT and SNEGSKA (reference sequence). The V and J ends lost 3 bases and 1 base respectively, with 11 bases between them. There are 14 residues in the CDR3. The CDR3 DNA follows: TGCAGTGCTAGGGGGGCAGGAGGCACAGATACGCAGTATTTT. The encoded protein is CSARGAGGTDTQYF.

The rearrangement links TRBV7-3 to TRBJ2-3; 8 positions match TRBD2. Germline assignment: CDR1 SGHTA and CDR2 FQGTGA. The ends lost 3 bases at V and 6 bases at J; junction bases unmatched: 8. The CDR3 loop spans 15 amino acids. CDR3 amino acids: CASSLSTGGPDTQYF. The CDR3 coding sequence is TGTGCCAGCAGCTTGTCCACGGGGGGGCCCGATACGCAGTATTTT.

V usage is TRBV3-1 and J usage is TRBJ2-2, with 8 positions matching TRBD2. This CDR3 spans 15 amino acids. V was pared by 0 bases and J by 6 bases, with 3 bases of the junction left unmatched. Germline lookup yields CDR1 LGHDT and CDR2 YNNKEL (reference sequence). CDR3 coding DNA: TGTGCCAGCAGCCAAGACGAAGCGGGAGCCGGGGAGCTGTTTTTT. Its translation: CASSQDEAGAGELFF.

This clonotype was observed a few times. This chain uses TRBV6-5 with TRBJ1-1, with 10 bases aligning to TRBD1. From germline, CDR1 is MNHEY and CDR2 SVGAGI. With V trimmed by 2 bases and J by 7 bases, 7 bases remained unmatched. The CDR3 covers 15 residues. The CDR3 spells CASSYGTGDLDEAFF. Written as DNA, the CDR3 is TGTGCCAGCAGTTACGGGACAGGGGACCTTGATGAAGCTTTCTTT.

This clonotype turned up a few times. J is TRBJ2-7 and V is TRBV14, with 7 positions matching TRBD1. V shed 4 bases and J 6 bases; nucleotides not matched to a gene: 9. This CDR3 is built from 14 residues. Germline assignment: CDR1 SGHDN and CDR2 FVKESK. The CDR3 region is CASSRQGLRIEQYF. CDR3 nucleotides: TGTGCCAGCAGCCGACAGGGCTTGAGGATCGAGCAGTACTTC.

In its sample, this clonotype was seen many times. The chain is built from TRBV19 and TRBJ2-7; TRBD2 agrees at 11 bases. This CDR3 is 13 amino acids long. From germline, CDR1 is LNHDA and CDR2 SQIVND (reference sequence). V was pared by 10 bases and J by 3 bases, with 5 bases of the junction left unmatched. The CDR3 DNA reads TGTGCCACTTCTAGCGGGAGGAACTACGAGCAGTACTTC. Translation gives CATSSGRNYEQYF. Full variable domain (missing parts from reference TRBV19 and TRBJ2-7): DGGITQSPKYLFRKEGQNVTLSCEQNLNHDAMYWYRQDPGQGLRLIYYSQIVNDFQKGDIAEGYSVSREKKESFPLTVTSAQKNPTAFYLCATSSGRNYEQYFGPGTRLTVT.

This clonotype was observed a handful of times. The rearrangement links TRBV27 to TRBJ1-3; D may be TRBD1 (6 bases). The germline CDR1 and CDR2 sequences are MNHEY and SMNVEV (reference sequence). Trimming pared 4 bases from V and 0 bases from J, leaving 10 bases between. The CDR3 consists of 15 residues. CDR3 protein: CASSSRTDSGNTIYF. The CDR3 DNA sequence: TGTGCCAGCAGTTCCCGGACAGACTCTGGAAACACCATATATTTT.

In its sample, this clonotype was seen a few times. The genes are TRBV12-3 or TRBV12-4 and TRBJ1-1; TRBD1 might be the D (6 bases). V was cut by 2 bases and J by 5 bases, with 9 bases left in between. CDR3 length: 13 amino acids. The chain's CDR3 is CASSLRQGTEAFF. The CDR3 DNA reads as TGTGCCAGCAGTTTAAGGCAGGGGACTGAAGCTTTCTTT.

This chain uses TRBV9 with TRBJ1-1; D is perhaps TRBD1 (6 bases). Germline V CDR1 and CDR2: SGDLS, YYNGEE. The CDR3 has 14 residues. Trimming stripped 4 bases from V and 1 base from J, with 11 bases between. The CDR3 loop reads CASSLQGANTEAFF. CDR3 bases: TGTGCCAGCAGCCTACAGGGCGCGAACACTGAAGCTTTCTTT.

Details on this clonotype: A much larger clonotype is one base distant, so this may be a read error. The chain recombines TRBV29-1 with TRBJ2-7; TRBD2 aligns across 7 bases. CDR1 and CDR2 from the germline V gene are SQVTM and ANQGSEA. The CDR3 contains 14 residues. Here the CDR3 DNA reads TGCGGCGTTGTGGCTACTAGCGCGTTCTACGAGCAGTACTTC. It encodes CGVVATSAFYEQYF.

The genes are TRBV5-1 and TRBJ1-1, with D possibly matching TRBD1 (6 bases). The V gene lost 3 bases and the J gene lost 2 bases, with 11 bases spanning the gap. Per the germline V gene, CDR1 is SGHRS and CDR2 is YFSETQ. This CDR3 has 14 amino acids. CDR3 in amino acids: CASSSTGPNTEAFF. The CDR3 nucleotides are TGCGCCAGCAGCTCCACAGGGCCCAACACTGAAGCTTTCTTT. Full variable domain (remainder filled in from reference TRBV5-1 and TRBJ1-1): KAGVTQTPRYLIKTRGQQVTLSCSPISGHRSVSWYQQTPGQGLQFLFEYFSETQRNKGNFPGRFSGRQFSNSRSEMNVSTLELGDSALYLCASSSTGPNTEAFFGQGTRLTVV.

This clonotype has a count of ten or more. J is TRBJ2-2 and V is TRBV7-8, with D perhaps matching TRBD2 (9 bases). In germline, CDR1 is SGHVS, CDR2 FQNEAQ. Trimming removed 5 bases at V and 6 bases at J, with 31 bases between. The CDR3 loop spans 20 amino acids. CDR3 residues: CASSPDRVPGLAKQAGELFF. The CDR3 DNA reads TGTGCCAGCAGCCCGGACAGGGTGCCGGGACTAGCCAAGCAGGCCGGGGAGCTGTTTTTT.

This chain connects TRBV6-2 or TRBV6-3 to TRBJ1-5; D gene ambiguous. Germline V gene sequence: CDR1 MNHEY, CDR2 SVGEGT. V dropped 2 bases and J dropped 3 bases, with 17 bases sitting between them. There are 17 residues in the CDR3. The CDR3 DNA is TGTGCCAGCAGTTACGTTGCAGGCTTCGGCACCAATCAGCCCCAGCATTTT. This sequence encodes CASSYVAGFGTNQPQHF.

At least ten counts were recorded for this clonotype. CDR3 bases: TGCAGCGTTGAACGACAGGGATTGTACACTGAAGCTTTCTTT. Translation: CSVERQGLYTEAFF. This rearrangement joins TRBV29-1 to TRBJ1-1; 7 bases align to TRBD1. CDR3 length equals 14 residues. Germline loops: CDR1 SQVTM, CDR2 ANQGSEA. V shed 2 bases, J shed 3 bases, and the junction held 6 bases outside the gene matches.

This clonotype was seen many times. The CDR3: CASSPGIPNEQFF. For the CDR3, the DNA is TGCGCCAGCAGCCCTGGGATTCCGAATGAGCAGTTCTTC. The V call is TRBV4-1, the J call TRBJ2-1; D unresolved. The CDR3 is made up of 13 amino acids. V was trimmed by 4 bases and J by 7 bases, leaving 11 bases between them. CDR1 and CDR2 (germline): MGHRA, YSYEKL.

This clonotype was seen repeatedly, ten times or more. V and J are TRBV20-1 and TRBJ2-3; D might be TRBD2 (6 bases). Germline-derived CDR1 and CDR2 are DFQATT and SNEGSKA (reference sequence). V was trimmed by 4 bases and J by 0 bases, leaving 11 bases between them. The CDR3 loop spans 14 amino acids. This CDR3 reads CSANSLASTDTQYF. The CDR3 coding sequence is TGCAGTGCTAACTCTCTAGCGAGCACAGATACGCAGTATTTT.

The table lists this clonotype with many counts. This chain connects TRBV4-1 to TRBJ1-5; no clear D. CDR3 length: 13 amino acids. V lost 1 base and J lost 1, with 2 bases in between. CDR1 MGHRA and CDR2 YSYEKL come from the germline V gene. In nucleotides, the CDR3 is TGCGCCAGCAGCCAAGGGAGCAATCAGCCCCAGCATTTT. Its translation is CASSQGSNQPQHF.

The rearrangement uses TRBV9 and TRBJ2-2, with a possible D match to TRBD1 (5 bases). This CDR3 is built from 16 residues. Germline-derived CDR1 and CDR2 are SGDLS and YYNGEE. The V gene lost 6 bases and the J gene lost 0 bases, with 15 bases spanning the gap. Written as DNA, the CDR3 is TGTGCCAGCAACGGCCCTACCAGGGCGAACACCGGGGAGCTGTTTTTT. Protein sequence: CASNGPTRANTGELFF.

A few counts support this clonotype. DNA of the CDR3: TGCGCCAGCAGCCAAGATTACCGGGACAGGGGGCTTTTCTTAGCCTACGAGCAGTACTTC. This gives the protein CASSQDYRDRGLFLAYEQYF. The V call is TRBV4-1, the J call TRBJ2-7, with TRBD1 matching 12 bases. V lost 0 bases, J lost 2 bases, and 14 bases stayed unmatched. This CDR3 is 20 amino acids long. CDR1 is MGHRA and CDR2 is YSYEKL in the germline V gene.